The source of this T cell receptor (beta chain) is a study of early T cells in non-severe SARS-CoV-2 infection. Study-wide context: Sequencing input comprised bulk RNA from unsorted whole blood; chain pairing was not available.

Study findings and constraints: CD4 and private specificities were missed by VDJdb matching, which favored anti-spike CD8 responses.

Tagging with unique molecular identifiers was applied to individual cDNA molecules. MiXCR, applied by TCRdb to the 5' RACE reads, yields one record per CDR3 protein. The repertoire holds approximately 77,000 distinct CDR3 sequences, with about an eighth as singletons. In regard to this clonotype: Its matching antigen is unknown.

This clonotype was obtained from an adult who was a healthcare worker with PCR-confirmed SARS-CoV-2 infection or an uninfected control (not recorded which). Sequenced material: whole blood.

CDR3 sequence (DNA): TGTGCCACCAGTGATAGTGTGAGGACTGATGAGCAGTTCTTC. It codes for CATSDSVRTDEQFF. The gene calls are TRBV24-1 and TRBJ2-1; TRBD2 might be the D (5 bases). This CDR3 spans 14 amino acids. From germline, CDR1 is KGHDR and CDR2 SFDVKD. V gave up 3 bases and J gave up 8 bases, with 13 bases separating them.